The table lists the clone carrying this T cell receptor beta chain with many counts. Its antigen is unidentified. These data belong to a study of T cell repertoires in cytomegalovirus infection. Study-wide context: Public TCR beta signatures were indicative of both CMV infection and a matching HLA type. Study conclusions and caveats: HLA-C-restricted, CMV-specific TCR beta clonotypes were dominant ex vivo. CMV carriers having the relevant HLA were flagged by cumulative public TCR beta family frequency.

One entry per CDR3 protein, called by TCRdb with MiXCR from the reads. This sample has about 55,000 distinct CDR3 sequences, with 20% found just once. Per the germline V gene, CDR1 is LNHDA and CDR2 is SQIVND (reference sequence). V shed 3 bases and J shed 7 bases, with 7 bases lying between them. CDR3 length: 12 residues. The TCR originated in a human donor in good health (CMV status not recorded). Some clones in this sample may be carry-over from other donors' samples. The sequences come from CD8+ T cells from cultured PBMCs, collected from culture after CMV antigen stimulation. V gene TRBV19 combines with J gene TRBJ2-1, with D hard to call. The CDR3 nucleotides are TGTGCCAGTAGTATGACCAGGAATGAGCAGTTCTTC. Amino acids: CASSMTRNEQFF.